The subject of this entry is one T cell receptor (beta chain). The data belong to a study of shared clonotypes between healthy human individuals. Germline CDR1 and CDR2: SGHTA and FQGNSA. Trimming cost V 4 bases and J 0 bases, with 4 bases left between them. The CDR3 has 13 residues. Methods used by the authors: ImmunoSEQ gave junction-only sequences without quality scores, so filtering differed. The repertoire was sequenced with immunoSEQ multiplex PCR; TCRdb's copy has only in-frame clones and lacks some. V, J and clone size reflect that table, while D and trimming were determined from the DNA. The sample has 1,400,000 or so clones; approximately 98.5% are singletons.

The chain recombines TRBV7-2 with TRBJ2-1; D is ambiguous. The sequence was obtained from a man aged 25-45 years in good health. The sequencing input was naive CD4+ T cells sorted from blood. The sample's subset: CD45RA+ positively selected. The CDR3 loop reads CASSSPSYNEQFF. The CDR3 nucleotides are TGTGCCAGCAGCTCTCCCTCCTACAATGAGCAGTTCTTC.